One and the same sample provided the 24 T cell receptor beta chains below, sequenced in a study of tumor-infiltrating lymphocytes in localized non-small cell lung cancer. The protocol was immunoSEQ multiplex PCR, while the TCRdb copy is restricted to in-frame clones and leaves out a portion. The table has some 15,000 clones, roughly 82% seen once. Specimen: lung tumor tissue. The origin of the receptors is a human donor with non-small cell lung cancer.

This clone has only one observation. The chain joins TRBV5-1 to TRBJ2-7, with 12 bases that match TRBD2. Germline V gives CDR1 SGHRS, CDR2 YFSETQ. There are 15 residues in the CDR3. The J segment lost 5 bases and the V segment lost 1 base, leaving 4 bases of the junction unmatched. The CDR3 here is CASSLRTSGDHEQYF. The CDR3 DNA reads as TGCGCCAGCAGCTTGCGGACTAGCGGGGACCACGAGCAGTACTTC.

The chain carries TRBV7-9 and TRBJ2-7; no firm D call. The V end lost 1 base, the J end lost 3 bases, and 4 bases lay between the germline ends. The CDR3 runs 12 residues. CDR1 SEHNR and CDR2 FQNEAQ come from the germline V gene (reference sequence). As DNA, the CDR3 is TGTGCCAGCAGCTTAGACTTCTACGAGCAGTACTTC. Amino acid sequence: CASSLDFYEQYF.

The chain carries TRBV5-4 and TRBJ2-5; D unresolved. This CDR3 contains 16 residues. Deletions cut 3 bases from V and 5 bases from J, with 20 bases between. Germline CDR1 is SGHNT and CDR2 is YYREEE (reference sequence). The CDR3 reads CASSSRRAGDRETQYF. CDR3 in DNA: TGTGCCAGCAGCTCCAGAAGGGCAGGCGACCGGGAGACCCAGTACTTC. Together with reference TRBV5-4 and TRBJ2-5, the CDR3 gives the full variable domain: ETGVTQSPTHLIKTRGQQVTLRCSSQSGHNTVSWYQQALGQGPQFIFQYYREEENGRGNFPPRFSGLQFPNYSSELNVNALELDDSALYLCASSSRRAGDRETQYFGPGTRLLVL.

This chain joins TRBV28 and TRBJ1-4; D remains unclear. The V gene lost 7 bases and the J gene lost 4 bases, with 7 bases spanning the gap. The CDR3 is 12 amino acids. The germline gives CDR1 MDHEN, CDR2 SYDVKM. CDR3 loop: CASTSFNEKLFF. CDR3 bases: TGTGCCAGCACCAGTTTTAATGAAAAACTGTTTTTT.

This clone has more than one count but fewer than ten. The chain combines TRBV19 with TRBJ2-3; possible D gene TRBD2, 7 bases. The CDR3 totals 14 residues. Trimming took off 11 bases at V and 1 base at J, with 16 bases between the two ends. The germline CDR1 and CDR2 sequences are LNHDA and SQIVND (reference sequence). DNA for the CDR3: TGTGCCTGCGGGGGCAGGGGCCGCACAGATACGCAGTATTTT. Protein: CACGGRGRTDTQYF.

The chain is built from TRBV5-1 and TRBJ2-3; 9 nucleotides match TRBD2. The CDR3 sequence is 16 residues long. V shed 5 bases and J 5 bases; nucleotides not matched to a gene: 12. The germline V gene has CDR1 SGHRS and CDR2 YFSETQ. CDR3 nucleotide sequence: TGCGCCAGCAGTTCCGGAGGTAGCGGGAGAGGAGATACGCAGTATTTT. This encodes CASSSGGSGRGDTQYF.

V and J are TRBV15 and TRBJ1-2; no clear D gene. The germline V gene encodes CDR1 LNHNV and CDR2 YYDKDF (reference sequence). Trimming took 0 bases from V and 6 from J, leaving 5 bases between them. This CDR3 is built from 12 residues. The CDR3 DNA sequence: TGTGCCACCAGCAGAGATAATCATGGCTACACCTTC. Translating it yields CATSRDNHGYTF.

This sequence joins TRBV30 and TRBJ2-7; TRBD1 or TRBD2 may be the D gene (5 bases each). Germline V lookup: CDR1 GTSNPN, CDR2 SVGIG (reference sequence). This CDR3 is built from 12 residues. V was pared by 5 bases and J by 0 bases, with 8 bases between. DNA for the CDR3: TGTGCCTGGGGGACCAGCTCCTACGAGCAGTACTTC. Translating it yields CAWGTSSYEQYF.

V usage is TRBV18 and J usage is TRBJ2-7, with 7 bases that match TRBD1. This CDR3 region has 16 residues. Germline V gene lookup returns CDR1 KGHSH and CDR2 LQKENI. V was clipped by 1 base and J by 2 bases; unmatched bases: 8. The CDR3 bases are TGTGCCAGCTCACCACAAGGCGGGCAGGGGGCCTACGAGCAGTACTTC. Translating it yields CASSPQGGQGAYEQYF.

This rearrangement joins TRBV19 to TRBJ1-5, with 7 bases aligning to TRBD1. Germline V gene sequence: CDR1 LNHDA, CDR2 SQIVND (reference sequence). CDR3 length: 17 amino acids. V dropped 7 bases and J dropped 4; count of bases not matched to a gene: 16. This CDR3 reads CASIKGQGEFANQPQHF. The CDR3 DNA is TGTGCCAGTATCAAAGGGCAGGGGGAGTTTGCGAATCAGCCCCAGCATTTT.

The chain is built from TRBV6-1 and TRBJ1-3; D uncertain. V lost 4 bases and J 0 bases, leaving 7 bases between the germline ends. CDR1 MNHNS and CDR2 SASEGT come from the germline V gene. The CDR3 runs 14 residues. The CDR3 nucleotides are TGTGCCAGCAGTGGACACAGCTCTGGAAACACCATATATTTT. It specifies CASSGHSSGNTIYF.

The rearrangement links TRBV20-1 to TRBJ1-4, with a weak D call TRBD1 (5 bases). Per the germline V gene, CDR1 is DFQATT and CDR2 is SNEGSKA (reference sequence). The CDR3 extends over 11 amino acids. Trimming stripped 6 bases from V and 13 bases from J, with 15 bases between. The CDR3 DNA reads TGCAGTGCCATTAGGGGTTTCGGACTGTTTTTT. Translation gives CSAIRGFGLFF.

As DNA, the CDR3 is TGTGCCAGCAGCGTGAGCCCTCACAATAATTCACCCCTCCACTTT. This codes for CASSVSPHNNSPLHF. The rearrangement joins TRBV11-1 to TRBJ1-6; D gene ambiguous. This CDR3 spans 15 amino acids. The germline CDR1 and CDR2 sequences are SGHAT and FQDESV (reference sequence). Trimming cost V 5 bases and J 5 bases, with 13 bases left between them. Full variable domain (missing parts from reference TRBV11-1 and TRBJ1-6): EAEVAQSPRYKITEKSQAVAFWCDPISGHATLYWYRQILGQGPELLVQFQDESVVDDSQLPKDRFSAERLKGVDSTLKIQPAELGDSAMYLCASSVSPHNNSPLHFGNGTRLTVT.

For the CDR3, the DNA is TGTGCCAGCAGCTCAGGACAGGGGTTGAGTGAAAAACTGTTTTTT. Protein: CASSSGQGLSEKLFF. The chain uses TRBV5-5 and TRBJ1-4; TRBD1 matches at 9 bases. The CDR3 runs to 15 residues. The J segment lost 7 bases and the V segment lost 3 bases, leaving 7 bases of the junction unmatched. The germline CDR1 and CDR2 sequences are SGHKS and YYEKEE (reference sequence).

The J gene is TRBJ1-2, the V gene TRBV28; D gene ambiguous. V was clipped by 8 bases and J by 5 bases, with 9 bases between them. This CDR3 is 11 amino acids long. Germline V gives CDR1 MDHEN, CDR2 SYDVKM. CDR3 protein: CASFHGYGYTF. The CDR3 nucleotides read TGTGCCAGCTTCCATGGATATGGCTACACCTTC.

The chain couples TRBV27 to TRBJ2-1; maybe TRBD1 (6 bases). Per the germline V gene, CDR1 is MNHEY and CDR2 is SMNVEV (reference sequence). The CDR3 spans 13 residues. V was trimmed by 6 bases and J by 10 bases, leaving 16 bases between them. CDR3 bases: TGTGCCAGCAGAGGACAGACCCAACGGGAGCAGTTCTTC. Amino acids: CASRGQTQREQFF.

The CDR3: CSGQGRDGYTF. The CDR3 DNA is TGCAGCGGACAGGGTCGAGATGGCTACACCTTC. The rearrangement joins TRBV29-1 to TRBJ1-2, with 7 bases that match TRBD1. The germline gives CDR1 SQVTM, CDR2 ANQGSEA. The CDR3 has 11 residues. With 7 bases clipped from V and 6 bases from J, the junction kept 5 bases outside the gene matches.

The genes are TRBV7-2 and TRBJ2-7; D gene uncertain. V lost 1 base, J lost 5 bases, and 6 bases lay in between. Germline CDR1 is SGHTA and CDR2 is FQGNSA. This CDR3 region has 12 residues. CDR3 sequence (DNA): TGTGCCAGCAGCTTAGGGGCGAACGAGCAGTACTTC. Translating gives CASSLGANEQYF.

This chain uses TRBV30 with TRBJ2-1; D gene unclear. V dropped 4 bases and J dropped 8 bases, with 12 bases sitting between them. CDR3 length: 12 residues. Germline V gene sequence: CDR1 GTSNPN, CDR2 SVGIG (reference sequence). The CDR3 DNA sequence: TGTGCCTGGAACTTCGGAGAGGATGAGCAGTTCTTC. It yields the protein CAWNFGEDEQFF. Combining the CDR3 with reference TRBV30 and TRBJ2-1 gives the whole variable domain SQTIHQWPATLVQPVGSPLSLECTVEGTSNPNLYWYRQAAGRGLQLLFYSVGIGQISSEVPQNLSASRPQDRQFILSSKKLLLSDSGFYLCAWNFGEDEQFFGPGTRLTVL.

J is TRBJ1-5 and V is TRBV19; TRBD1 is a possible D gene (5 bases). The CDR3 loop spans 15 amino acids. Germline CDR1 and CDR2: LNHDA and SQIVND (reference sequence). Trimming removed 3 bases at V and 3 bases at J, with 12 bases between. CDR3 region: CASSIKQEFNQPQHF. DNA of the CDR3: TGTGCCAGTAGTATTAAACAGGAATTCAATCAGCCCCAGCATTTT.

This clone was seen more than once but under ten times. The genes are TRBV30 and TRBJ2-2, with D perhaps TRBD1 or TRBD2 (5 bases each). CDR1 GTSNPN and CDR2 SVGIG come from the germline V gene (reference sequence). The CDR3 has 16 amino acids. V lost 5 bases to trimming and J lost 3 bases, with 19 bases between them. CDR3 DNA: TGTGCCTGGGGCGTTGGCGATCGGGACGACACCGGGGAGCTGTTTTTT. Protein: CAWGVGDRDDTGELFF.

There are a few counts of this clone. V is TRBV2 and J is TRBJ1-2; 8 bases match TRBD1. Per germline, CDR1 SNHLY and CDR2 FYNNEI. The V segment lost 6 bases and the J segment 5 bases; nucleotides outside the gene matches: 8. The length of the CDR3 is 14 residues. The DNA of the CDR3 is TGTGCCAGCAGCTACAGGACAGGGACATATGGCTACACCTTC. Protein sequence: CASSYRTGTYGYTF.

This rearrangement joins TRBV7-2 to TRBJ2-5, with D hard to call. Trimming pared 7 bases from V and 5 bases from J, leaving 17 bases between. Germline values: CDR1 SGHTA, CDR2 FQGNSA. The CDR3 sequence is 14 residues long. CDR3: CASTSLSSLETQYF. The CDR3 nucleotides read TGTGCCAGCACCTCTCTAAGCTCCTTGGAGACCCAGTACTTC.

This CDR3 reads CASKGLADTDTQYF. CDR3 DNA: TGTGCCAGCAAGGGACTAGCGGACACAGATACGCAGTATTTT. The chain is built from TRBV2 and TRBJ2-3; TRBD2 agrees at 11 bases. This CDR3 comprises 14 residues. In germline, CDR1 is SNHLY, CDR2 FYNNEI. The V segment lost 7 bases and the J segment 2 bases; nucleotides outside the gene matches: 2.